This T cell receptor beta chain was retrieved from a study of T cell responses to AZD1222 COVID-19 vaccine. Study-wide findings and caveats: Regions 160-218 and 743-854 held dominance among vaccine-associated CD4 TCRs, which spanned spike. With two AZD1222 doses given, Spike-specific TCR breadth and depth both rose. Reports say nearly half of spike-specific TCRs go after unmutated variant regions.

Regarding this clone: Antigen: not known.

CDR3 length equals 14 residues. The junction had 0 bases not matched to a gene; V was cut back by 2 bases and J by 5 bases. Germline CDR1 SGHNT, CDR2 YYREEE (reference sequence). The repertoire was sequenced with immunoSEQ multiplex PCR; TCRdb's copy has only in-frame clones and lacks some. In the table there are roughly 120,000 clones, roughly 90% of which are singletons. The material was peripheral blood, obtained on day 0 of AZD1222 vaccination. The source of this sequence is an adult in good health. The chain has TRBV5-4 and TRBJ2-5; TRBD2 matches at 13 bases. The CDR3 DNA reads TGTGCCAGCAGCTTACTAGCGGGGGGGGAGACCCAGTACTTC. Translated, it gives CASSLLAGGETQYF.